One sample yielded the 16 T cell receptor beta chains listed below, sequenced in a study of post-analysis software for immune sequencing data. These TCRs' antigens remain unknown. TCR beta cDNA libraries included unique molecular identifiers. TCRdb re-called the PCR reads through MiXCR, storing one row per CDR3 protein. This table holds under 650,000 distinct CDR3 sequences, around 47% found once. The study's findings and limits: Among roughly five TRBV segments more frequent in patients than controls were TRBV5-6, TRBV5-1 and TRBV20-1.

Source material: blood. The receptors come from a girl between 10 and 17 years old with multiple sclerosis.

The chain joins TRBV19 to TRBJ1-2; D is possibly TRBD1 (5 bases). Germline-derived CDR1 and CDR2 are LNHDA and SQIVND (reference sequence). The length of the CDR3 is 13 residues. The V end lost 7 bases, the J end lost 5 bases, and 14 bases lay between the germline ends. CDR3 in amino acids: CASIAGQPYGYTF. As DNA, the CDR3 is TGTGCCAGTATCGCCGGACAACCTTATGGCTACACCTTC.

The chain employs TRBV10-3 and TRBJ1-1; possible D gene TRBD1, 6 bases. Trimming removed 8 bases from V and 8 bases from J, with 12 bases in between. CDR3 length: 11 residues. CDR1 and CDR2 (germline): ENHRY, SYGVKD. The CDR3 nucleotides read TGTGCCATCGGAGGTGACAGGGAAGCTTTCTTT. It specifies CAIGGDREAFF.

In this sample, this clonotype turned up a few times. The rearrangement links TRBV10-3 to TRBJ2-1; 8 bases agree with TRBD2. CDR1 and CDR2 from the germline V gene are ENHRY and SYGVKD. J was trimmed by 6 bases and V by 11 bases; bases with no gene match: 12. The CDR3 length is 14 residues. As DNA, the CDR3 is TGTGCCTCGAAAAGCGGGAGTCTAACCAATGAGCAGTTCTTC. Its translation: CASKSGSLTNEQFF.

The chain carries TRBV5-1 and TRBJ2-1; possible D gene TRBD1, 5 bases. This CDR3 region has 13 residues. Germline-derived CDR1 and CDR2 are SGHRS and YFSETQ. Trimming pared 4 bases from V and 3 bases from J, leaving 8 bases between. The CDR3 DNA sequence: TGCGCCAGCAGCATGGACAACTACAATGAGCAGTTCTTC. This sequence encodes CASSMDNYNEQFF.

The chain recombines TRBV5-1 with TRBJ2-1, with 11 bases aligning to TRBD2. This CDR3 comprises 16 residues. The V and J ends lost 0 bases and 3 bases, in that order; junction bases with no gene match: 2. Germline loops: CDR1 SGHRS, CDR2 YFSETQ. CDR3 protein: CASSLELAGVYNEQFF. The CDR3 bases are TGCGCCAGCAGCTTGGAACTAGCGGGGGTCTACAATGAGCAGTTCTTC.

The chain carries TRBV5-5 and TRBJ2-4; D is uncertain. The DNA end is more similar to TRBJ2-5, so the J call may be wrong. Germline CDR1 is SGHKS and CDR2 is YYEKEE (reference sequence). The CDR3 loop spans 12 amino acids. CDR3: CASSWSSETQYF. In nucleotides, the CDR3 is TGTGCCAGCAGCTGGTCGTCAGAGACCCAGTACTTC.

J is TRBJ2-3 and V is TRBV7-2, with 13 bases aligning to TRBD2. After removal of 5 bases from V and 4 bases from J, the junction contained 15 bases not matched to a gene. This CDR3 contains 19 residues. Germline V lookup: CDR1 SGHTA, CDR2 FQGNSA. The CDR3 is CASSLGKTSGGSAPDTQYF. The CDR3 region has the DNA TGTGCCAGCAGCCTGGGAAAGACTAGCGGGGGGTCCGCACCAGATACGCAGTATTTT. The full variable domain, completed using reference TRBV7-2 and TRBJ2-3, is GAGVSQSPSNKVTEKGKDVELRCDPISGHTALYWYRQSLGQGLEFLIYFQGNSAPDKSGLPSDRFSAERTGGSVSTLTIQRTQQEDSAVYLCASSLGKTSGGSAPDTQYFGPGTRLTVL.

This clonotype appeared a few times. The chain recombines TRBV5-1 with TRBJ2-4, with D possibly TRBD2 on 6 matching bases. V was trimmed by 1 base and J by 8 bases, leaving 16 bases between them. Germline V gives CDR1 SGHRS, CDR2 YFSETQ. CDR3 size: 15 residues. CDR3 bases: TGCGCCAGCAGCTTGTATTTAAGCGGGCAGGACATTCAGTACTTC. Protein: CASSLYLSGQDIQYF.

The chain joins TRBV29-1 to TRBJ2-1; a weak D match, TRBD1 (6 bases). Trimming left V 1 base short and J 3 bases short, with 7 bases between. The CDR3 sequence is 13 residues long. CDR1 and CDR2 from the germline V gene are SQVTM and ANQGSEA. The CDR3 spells CSVEGTDYNEQFF. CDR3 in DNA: TGCAGCGTTGAAGGGACAGACTACAATGAGCAGTTCTTC.

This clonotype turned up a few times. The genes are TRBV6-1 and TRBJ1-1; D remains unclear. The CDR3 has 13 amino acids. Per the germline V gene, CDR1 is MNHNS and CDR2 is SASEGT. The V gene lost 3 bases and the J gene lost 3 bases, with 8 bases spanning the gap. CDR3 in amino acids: CASSEIADTEAFF. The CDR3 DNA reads TGTGCCAGCAGTGAGATTGCGGACACTGAAGCTTTCTTT.

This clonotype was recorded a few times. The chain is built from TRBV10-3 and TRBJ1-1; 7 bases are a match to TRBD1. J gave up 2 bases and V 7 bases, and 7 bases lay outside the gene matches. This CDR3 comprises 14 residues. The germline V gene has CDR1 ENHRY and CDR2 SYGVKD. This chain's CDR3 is CAITTTGANTEAFF. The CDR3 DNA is TGTGCCATCACCACCACAGGGGCTAACACTGAAGCTTTCTTT.

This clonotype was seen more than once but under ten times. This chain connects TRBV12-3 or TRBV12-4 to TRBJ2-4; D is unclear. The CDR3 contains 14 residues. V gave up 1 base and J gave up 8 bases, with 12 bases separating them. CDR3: CASSLERTRDIQYF. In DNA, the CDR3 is TGTGCCAGCAGTTTAGAACGGACCCGGGACATTCAGTACTTC.

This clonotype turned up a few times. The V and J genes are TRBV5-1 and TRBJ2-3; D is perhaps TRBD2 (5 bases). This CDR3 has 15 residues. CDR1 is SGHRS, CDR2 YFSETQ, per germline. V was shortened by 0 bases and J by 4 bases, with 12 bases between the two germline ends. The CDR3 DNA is TGCGCCAGCAGCTTGGTTACTAGTCGAGCAGATACGCAGTATTTT. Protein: CASSLVTSRADTQYF. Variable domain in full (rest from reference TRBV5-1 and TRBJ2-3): KAGVTQTPRYLIKTRGQQVTLSCSPISGHRSVSWYQQTPGQGLQFLFEYFSETQRNKGNFPGRFSGRQFSNSRSEMNVSTLELGDSALYLCASSLVTSRADTQYFGPGTRLTVL.

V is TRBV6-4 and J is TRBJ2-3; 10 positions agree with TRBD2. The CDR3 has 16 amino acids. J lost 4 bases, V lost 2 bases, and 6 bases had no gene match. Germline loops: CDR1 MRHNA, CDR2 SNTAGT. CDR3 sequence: CASSDRPGLASDTQYF. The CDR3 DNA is TGTGCCAGCAGTGACCGGCCGGGACTAGCGTCAGATACGCAGTATTTT.

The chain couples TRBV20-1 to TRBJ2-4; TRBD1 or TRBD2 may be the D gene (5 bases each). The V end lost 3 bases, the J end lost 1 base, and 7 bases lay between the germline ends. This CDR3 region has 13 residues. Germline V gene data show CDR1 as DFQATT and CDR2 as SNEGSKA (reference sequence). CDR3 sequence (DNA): TGCAGTGCTAGTGAGGGGGCCAAAAACATTCAGTACTTC. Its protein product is CSASEGAKNIQYF.

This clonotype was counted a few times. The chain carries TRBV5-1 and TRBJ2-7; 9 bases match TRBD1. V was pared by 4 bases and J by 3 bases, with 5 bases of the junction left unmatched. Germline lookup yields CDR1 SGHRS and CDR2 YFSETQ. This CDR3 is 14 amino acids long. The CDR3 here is CASSKGQGFYEQYF. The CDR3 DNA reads TGCGCCAGCAGCAAGGGACAGGGATTCTACGAGCAGTACTTC.